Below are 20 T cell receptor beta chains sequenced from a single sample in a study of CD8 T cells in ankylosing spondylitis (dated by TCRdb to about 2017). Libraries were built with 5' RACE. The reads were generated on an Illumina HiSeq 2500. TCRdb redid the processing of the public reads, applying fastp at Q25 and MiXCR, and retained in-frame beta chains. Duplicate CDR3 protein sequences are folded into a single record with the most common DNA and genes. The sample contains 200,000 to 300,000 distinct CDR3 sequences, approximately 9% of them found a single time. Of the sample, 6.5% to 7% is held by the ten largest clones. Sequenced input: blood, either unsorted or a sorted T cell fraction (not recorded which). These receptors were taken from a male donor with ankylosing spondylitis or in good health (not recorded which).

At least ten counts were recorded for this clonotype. The CDR3 nucleotides are TGCGCCAGCAGCGTCCCTGGGCCTAACACAGATACGCAGTATTTT. Translating it yields CASSVPGPNTDTQYF. The rearrangement joins TRBV5-1 to TRBJ2-3; no clear D gene. Per germline, CDR1 SGHRS and CDR2 YFSETQ. Deletions cut 4 bases from V and 2 bases from J, with 14 bases between. The CDR3 extends over 15 amino acids.

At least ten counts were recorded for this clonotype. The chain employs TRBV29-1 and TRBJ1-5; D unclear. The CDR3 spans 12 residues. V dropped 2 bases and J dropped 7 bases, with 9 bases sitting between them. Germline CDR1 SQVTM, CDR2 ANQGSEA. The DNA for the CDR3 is TGCAGCGTTGAAAGGGTGATACAGCCCCAGCATTTT. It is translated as CSVERVIQPQHF. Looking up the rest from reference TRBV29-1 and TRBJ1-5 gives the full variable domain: SAVISQKPSRDICQRGTSLTIQCQVDSQVTMMFWYRQQPGQSLTLIATANQGSEATYESGFVIDKFPISRPNLTFSTLTVSNMSPEDSSIYLCSVERVIQPQHFGDGTRLSIL.

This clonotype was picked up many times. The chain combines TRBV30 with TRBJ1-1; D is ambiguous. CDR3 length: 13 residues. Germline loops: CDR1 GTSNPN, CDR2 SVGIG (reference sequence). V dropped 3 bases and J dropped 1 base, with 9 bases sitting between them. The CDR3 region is CAWRLFPNTEAFF. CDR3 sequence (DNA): TGTGCCTGGAGGTTATTTCCGAACACTGAAGCTTTCTTT.

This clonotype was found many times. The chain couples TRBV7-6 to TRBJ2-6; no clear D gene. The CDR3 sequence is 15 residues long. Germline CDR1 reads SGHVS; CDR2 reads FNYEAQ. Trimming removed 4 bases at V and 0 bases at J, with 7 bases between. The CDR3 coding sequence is TGTGCCAGCAGCTCTTGGTTCTCTGGGGCCAACGTCCTGACTTTC. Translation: CASSSWFSGANVLTF.

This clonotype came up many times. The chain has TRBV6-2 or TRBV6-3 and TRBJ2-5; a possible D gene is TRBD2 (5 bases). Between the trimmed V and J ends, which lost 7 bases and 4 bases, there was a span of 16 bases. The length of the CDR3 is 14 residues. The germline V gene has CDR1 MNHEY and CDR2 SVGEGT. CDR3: CASIRSGSAETQYF. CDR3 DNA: TGTGCCAGCATTCGCTCGGGGTCGGCAGAGACCCAGTACTTC.

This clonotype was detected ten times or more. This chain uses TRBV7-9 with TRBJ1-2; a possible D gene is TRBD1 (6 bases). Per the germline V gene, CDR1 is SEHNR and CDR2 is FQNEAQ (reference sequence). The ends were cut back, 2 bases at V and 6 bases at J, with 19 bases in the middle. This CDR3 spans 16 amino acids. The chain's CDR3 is CASSLTDSEPFNGYTF. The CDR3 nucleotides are TGTGCCAGCAGCTTAACGGACAGTGAACCATTTAATGGCTACACCTTC. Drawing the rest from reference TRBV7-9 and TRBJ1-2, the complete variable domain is DTGVSQNPRHKITKRGQNVTFRCDPISEHNRLYWYRQTLGQGPEFLTYFQNEAQLEKSRLLSDRFSAERPKGSFSTLEIQRTEQGDSAMYLCASSLTDSEPFNGYTFGSGTRLTVV.

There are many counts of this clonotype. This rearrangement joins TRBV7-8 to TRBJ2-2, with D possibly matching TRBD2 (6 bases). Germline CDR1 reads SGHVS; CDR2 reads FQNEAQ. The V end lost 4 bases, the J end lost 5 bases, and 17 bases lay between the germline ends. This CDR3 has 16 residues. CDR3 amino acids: CASSSRGRLETGELFF. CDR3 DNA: TGTGCCAGCAGCTCTAGGGGAAGACTAGAGACCGGGGAGCTGTTTTTT.

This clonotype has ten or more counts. The CDR3 protein is CASSARLAGTETQYF. DNA for the CDR3: TGTGCCAGCAGCGCAAGACTAGCGGGAACTGAGACCCAGTACTTC. The V call is TRBV7-2, the J call TRBJ2-5; 11 bases line up with TRBD2. The V and J ends lost 5 bases and 5 bases, in that order; junction bases with no gene match: 7. CDR1 and CDR2 from the germline V gene are SGHTA and FQGNSA. This CDR3 contains 15 residues.

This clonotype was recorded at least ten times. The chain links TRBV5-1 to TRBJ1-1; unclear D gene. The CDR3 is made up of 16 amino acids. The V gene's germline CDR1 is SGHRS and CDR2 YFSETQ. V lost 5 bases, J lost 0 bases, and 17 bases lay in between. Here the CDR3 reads CASSPRRLSMNTEAFF. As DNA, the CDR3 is TGCGCCAGCAGTCCGCGGCGGCTAAGCATGAACACTGAAGCTTTCTTT.

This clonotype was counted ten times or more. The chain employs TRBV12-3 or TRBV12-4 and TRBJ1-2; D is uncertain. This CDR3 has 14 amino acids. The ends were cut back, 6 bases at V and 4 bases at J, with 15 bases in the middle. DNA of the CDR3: TGTGCCAGCAGCCCTCGGGTCTTGCCCTATGGCTACACCTTC. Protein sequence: CASSPRVLPYGYTF.

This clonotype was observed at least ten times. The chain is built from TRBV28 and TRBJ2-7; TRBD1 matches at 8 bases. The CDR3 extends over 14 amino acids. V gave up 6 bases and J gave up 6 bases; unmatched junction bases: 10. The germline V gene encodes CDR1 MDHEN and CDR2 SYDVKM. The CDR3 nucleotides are TGTGCCAGCAGCCCAAGCGACGACAGGGGCGAGCAGTACTTC. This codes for CASSPSDDRGEQYF.

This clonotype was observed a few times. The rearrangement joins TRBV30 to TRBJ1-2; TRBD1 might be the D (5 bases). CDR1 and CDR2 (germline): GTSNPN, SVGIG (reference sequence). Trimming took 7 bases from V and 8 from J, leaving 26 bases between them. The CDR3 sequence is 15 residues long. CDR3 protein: CASSYLLRARGGYTF. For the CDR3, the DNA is TGTGCCTCCTCTTACTTGCTCAGGGCCCGGGGGGGCTACACCTTC.

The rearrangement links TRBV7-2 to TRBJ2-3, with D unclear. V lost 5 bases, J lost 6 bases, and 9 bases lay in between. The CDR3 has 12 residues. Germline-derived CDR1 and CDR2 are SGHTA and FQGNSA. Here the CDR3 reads CASSELRDTQYF. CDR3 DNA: TGTGCCAGCAGCGAACTAAGGGATACGCAGTATTTT.

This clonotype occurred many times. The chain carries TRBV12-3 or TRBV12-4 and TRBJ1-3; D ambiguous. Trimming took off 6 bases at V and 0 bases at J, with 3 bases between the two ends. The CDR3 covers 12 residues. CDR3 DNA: TGTGCCAGCAGCCCCTCTGGAAACACCATATATTTT. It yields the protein CASSPSGNTIYF.

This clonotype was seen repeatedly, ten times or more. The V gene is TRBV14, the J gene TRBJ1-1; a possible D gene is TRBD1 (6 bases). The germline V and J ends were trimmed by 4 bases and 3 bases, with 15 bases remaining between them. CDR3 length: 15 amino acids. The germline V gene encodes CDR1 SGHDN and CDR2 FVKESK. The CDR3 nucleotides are TGTGCCAGCAGCCCTAGGTCCCCAGGGGACACTGAAGCTTTCTTT. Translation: CASSPRSPGDTEAFF.

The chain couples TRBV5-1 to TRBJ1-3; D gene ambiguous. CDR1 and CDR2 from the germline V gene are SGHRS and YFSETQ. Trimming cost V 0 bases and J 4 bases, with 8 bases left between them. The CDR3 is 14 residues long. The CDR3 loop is CASSLDGKGNTIYF. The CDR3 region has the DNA TGCGCCAGCAGCTTGGATGGGAAGGGAAACACCATATATTTT.

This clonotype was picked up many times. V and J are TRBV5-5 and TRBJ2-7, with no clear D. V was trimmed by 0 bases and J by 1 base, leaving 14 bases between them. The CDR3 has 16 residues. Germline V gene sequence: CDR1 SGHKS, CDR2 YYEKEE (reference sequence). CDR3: CASSLGPVPSSYEQYF. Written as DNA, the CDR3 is TGTGCCAGCAGCTTGGGGCCGGTCCCATCTTCCTACGAGCAGTACTTC.

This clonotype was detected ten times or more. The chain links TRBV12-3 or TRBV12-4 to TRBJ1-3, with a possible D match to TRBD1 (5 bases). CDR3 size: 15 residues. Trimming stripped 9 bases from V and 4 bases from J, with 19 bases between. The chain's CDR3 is CASCPQGGIGNTIYF. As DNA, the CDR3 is TGTGCCAGTTGCCCCCAGGGAGGGATCGGAAACACCATATATTTT.

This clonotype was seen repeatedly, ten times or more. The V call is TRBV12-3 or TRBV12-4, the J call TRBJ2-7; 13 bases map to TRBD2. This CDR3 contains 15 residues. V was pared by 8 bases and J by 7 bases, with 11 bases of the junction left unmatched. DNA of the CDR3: TGTGCCAGCCAAACTAGCGGGGGGGCCGCGTTGGAGCAGTACTTC. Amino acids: CASQTSGGAALEQYF.

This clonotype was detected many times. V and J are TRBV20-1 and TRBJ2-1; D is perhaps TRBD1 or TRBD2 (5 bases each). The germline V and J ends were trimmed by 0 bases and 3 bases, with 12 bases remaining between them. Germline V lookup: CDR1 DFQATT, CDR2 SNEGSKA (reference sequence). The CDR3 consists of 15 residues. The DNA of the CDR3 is TGCAGTGCTAGAGATACTTCGGGGCACTACAATGAGCAGTTCTTC. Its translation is CSARDTSGHYNEQFF.